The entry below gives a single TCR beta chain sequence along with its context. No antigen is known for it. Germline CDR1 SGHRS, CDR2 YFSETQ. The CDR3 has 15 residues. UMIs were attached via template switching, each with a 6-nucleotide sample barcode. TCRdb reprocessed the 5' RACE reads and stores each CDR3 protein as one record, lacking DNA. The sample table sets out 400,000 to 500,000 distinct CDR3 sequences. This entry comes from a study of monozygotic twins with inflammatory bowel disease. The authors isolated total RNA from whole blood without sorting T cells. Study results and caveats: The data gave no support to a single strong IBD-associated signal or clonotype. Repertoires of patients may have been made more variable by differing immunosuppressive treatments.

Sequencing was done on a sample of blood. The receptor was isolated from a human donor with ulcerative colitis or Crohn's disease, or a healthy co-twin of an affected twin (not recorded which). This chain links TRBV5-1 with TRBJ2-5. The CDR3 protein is CASSLGQAHQETQYF.